Below, 7 T cell receptor beta chains from the same sample are listed, as sequenced in a study of sequential checkpoint blockade in melanoma. The method was immunoSEQ multiplex PCR; TCRdb's version includes in-frame clones alone and lacks a portion of them. Here the sample spans about 2,500 clones, 14% to 15% being singletons. Documented treatment: randomized to nivolumab then ipilimumab (arm A) or the reverse (arm B). Sequencing was performed on tumor tissue (inferred from file names), taken from a patient given nivolumab and ipilimumab in sequence. All receptors come from a human donor with melanoma.

This chain uses TRBV1 with TRBJ2-7. TRBV1 is labeled a pseudogene. CDR3 length equals 15 residues. The CDR3 bases are TGCGCCAGCAGCCGAAGGGTGTTCGGCGATGGCGAGCAGTACTTC. This encodes CASSRRVFGDGEQYF.

Only a few counts were recorded for this clone. This chain uses TRBV19 with TRBJ2-1; D is undetermined. V shed 2 bases and J shed 8 bases, with 10 bases lying between them. This CDR3 region has 13 residues. Germline values: CDR1 LNHDA, CDR2 SQIVND (reference sequence). The CDR3 loop is CASSIHGRDEQFF. The CDR3, as DNA: TGTGCCAGTAGTATACATGGAAGGGATGAGCAGTTCTTC.

This clone was counted a single time. The gene calls are TRBV15 and TRBJ1-5, with no clear D. Looked up from germline, CDR1 is LNHNV and CDR2 is YYDKDF (reference sequence). The CDR3 consists of 14 residues. V shed 3 bases and J shed 6 bases, with 12 bases lying between them. The CDR3 here is CATSRELTAQPQHF. CDR3 nucleotide sequence: TGTGCCACCAGCAGGGAATTGACGGCTCAGCCCCAGCATTTT.

Relative to its sample, this clone is medium-sized. The CDR3 DNA follows: TGTGCCAGCAGTTACAATGGACAGGGTCGTGAAAAACTGTTTTTT. It specifies CASSYNGQGREKLFF. V is TRBV6-8 and J is TRBJ1-4; 8 nucleotides agree with TRBD1. Germline CDR1 reads MNHGY; CDR2 reads SAAAGT. With 2 bases clipped from V and 7 bases from J, the junction kept 6 bases outside the gene matches. The CDR3 contains 15 residues.

The sample holds a few counts of this clone. The chain combines TRBV6-8 with TRBJ1-1, with TRBD1 matching 10 bases. V trimming: 8 bases; J trimming: 0 bases; junction bases outside the gene matches: 3. The V gene's germline CDR1 is MNHGY and CDR2 SAAAGT. This CDR3 has 14 residues. The CDR3, as DNA: TGTGCCAGCGAGGGACAGGGGATGAACACTGAAGCTTTCTTT. Its protein product is CASEGQGMNTEAFF.

CDR3 region: CASSEALGQGLGGYTF. The CDR3 region has the DNA TGTGCCAGCAGTGAAGCGCTCGGACAGGGGTTGGGTGGCTACACCTTC. The genes are TRBV6-1 and TRBJ1-2; TRBD1 agrees at 9 bases. Germline assignment: CDR1 MNHNS and CDR2 SASEGT. With 0 bases clipped from V and 7 bases from J, the junction kept 9 bases outside the gene matches. The CDR3 loop spans 16 amino acids.

In this sample, this clone is medium-sized. The chain employs TRBV11-3 and TRBJ2-5, with D tentatively TRBD1 or TRBD2 (5 bases each). The V and J ends lost 3 bases and 5 bases respectively, with 13 bases between them. The CDR3 is 14 residues long. CDR1 and CDR2 (germline): SGHNT, YENEEA. The DNA for the CDR3 is TGTGCCAGCAGCTTGATTGGATGGGGGGAGACCCAGTACTTC. Translated, it gives CASSLIGWGETQYF.